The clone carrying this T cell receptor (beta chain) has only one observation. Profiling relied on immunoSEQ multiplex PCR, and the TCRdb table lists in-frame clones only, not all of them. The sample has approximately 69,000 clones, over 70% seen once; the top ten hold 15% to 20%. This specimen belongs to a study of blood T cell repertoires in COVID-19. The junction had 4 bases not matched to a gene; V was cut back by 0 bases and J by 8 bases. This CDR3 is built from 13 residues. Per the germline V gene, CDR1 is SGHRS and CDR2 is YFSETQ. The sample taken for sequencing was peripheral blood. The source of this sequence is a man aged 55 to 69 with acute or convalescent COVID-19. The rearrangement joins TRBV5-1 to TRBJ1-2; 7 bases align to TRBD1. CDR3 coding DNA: TGCGCCAGCAGCTTGGACAGGGGAGGAGGCTACACCTTC. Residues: CASSLDRGGGYTF.